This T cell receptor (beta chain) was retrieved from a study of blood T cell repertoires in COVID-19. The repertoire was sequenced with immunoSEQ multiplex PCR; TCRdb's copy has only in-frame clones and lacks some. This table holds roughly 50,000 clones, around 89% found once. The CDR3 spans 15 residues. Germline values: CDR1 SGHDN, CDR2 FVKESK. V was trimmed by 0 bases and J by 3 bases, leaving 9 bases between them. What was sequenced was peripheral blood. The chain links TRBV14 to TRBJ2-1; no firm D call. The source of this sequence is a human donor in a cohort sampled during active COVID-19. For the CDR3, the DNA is TGTGCCAGCAGCCAAGAAAGGCAGGTCTACAATGAGCAGTTCTTC. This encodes CASSQERQVYNEQFF. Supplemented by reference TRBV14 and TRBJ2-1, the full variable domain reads EAGVTQFPSHSVIEKGQTVTLRCDPISGHDNLYWYRRVMGKEIKFLLHFVKESKQDESGMPNNRFLAERTGGTYSTLKVQPAELEDSGVYFCASSQERQVYNEQFFGPGTRLTVL.